This T cell receptor (beta chain) was sequenced during a study of blood T cell repertoires in COVID-19 (dated by TCRdb to 2018 to 2020). General notes on the study: Samples covering the acute and convalescent phases of COVID-19 were provided by collaborators in the United States, Italy and Spain. The prospective study material was composed of cDNA or gDNA derived from T cells, B-cell-depleted T cells, or PBMCs. Subjects who had been exposed to COVID-19, were actively infected with it, or had recovered from it provided the deeply sampled blood TCRbeta repertoires that made up the dataset. The repertoires were released in a freely available public database intended as a resource for research on the immune response to SARS-CoV-2. The samples were drawn from two sources: the first 160 participants of the ongoing ImmuneRACE study, and over 950 subjects contributed by 6 global collaborators. A de-identified subject ID, COVID-19 status, age in years and sex were almost always included in the sample metadata. Where available, HLA class I and class II types were obtained from metadata supplied by the sample provider rather than from assay-based typing.

The immunoSEQ Assay, a bias-controlled multiplex PCR, was used to amplify TCRbeta CDR3 regions from genomic DNA. The original pipeline was this. Within the assay, amplification of reference gene primers was used to estimate how many nucleated cells each sample contained. To quantify the absolute abundance of each unique TCRbeta CDR3 rearrangement, sequence reads were collapsed and filtered. Productive Simpson clonality was computed per sample as the square root of Simpson's diversity index over productive rearrangements. Not all clones reach the TCRdb copy of this immuneACCESS table, which keeps in-frame sequences only. Checked studies attribute under half of the gap to unresolved V genes and leave the rest unexplained. That table furnishes V, J and clone size, whereas the DNA furnished D and trimming. This sample comprises under 200,000 clones, more than 75% of them detected only once. The ten largest make up 2.5% of the sample.

Turning to this clone: Its recognized antigen is unknown. Base-call qualities are not available, and no considerably larger clone is one nucleotide away.

Here is what the overall study found, with its caveats: How much clinical and demographic metadata was included differed by source and by participant, and the metadata was provided uncurated.

Each collaborating institution followed its own protocols to collect whole blood in K2EDTA tubes. For TCRbeta analysis, collaborators shipped samples as frozen whole blood, isolated PBMCs, or DNA extracted from either of those sample types. The sample taken for sequencing was peripheral blood. The source of this sequence is a man aged 40-49 years with active or convalescent COVID-19.

The CDR3: CASSYGQETSGNTIYF. Here is the DNA: TGTGCCAGCAGTTACGGACAGGAAACGTCTGGAAACACCATATATTTT. The chain links TRBV6-5 with TRBJ1-3, and TRBD1 aligns with 7 junction nucleotides. From V the trimming removes 2 bases and from J it removes 1 base, while the gene matches leave 5 bases of the junction unaccounted for. From the germline V gene, CDR1 is MNHEY and CDR2 is SVGAGI. The CDR3 spans 16 residues, from the cysteine through the phenylalanine. Just CDR3 DNA is preserved here, 48 bases in frame from base 1.